Reported below is one TCR beta chain. The data belong to a study of blood T cell repertoires in COVID-19. Clones were sequenced by immunoSEQ multiplex PCR, and TCRdb holds only the in-frame ones, with some missing. The sample yields roughly 120,000 clones, roughly 83% seen once. V shed 5 bases and J shed 2 bases, with 13 bases lying between them. This CDR3 has 14 residues. Germline values: CDR1 SGHDT, CDR2 YYEEEE. What was sequenced was peripheral blood. The V and J genes are TRBV5-6 and TRBJ1-1; D may be TRBD1 (5 bases). This receptor was taken from a human donor in a cohort sampled during active COVID-19. Here the CDR3 reads CASRRGSLNTEAFF. The DNA for the CDR3 is TGTGCCAGCAGAAGGGGCAGTTTAAACACTGAAGCTTTCTTT.